The rows below give T cell receptor beta chains drawn from one sample of a study of shared clonotypes between healthy human individuals. Profiling relied on immunoSEQ multiplex PCR, and the TCRdb table lists in-frame clones only, not all of them. The table shows about 960,000 clones, with approximately 80% occurring only once. Sample: memory CD4+ T cells sorted from blood. The receptors originated from a man between 18 and 29 years old in good health. The CDR3 runs from the conserved cysteine through the conserved F or W. Fields, in order: J gene, D gene, clone size, V gene, CDR3 DNA, CDR3 protein. D genes are given only for firm matches. Not all rows give a size; the values are once, few, many and, for expanded clones, a class.

TRBJ1-1,NA,NA,TRBV10-2,TGCGCCAGCAGCCCCGGGCCTAAAAAGAACAGTGAAGCTTTCTTT,CASSPGPKKNSEAFF
TRBJ2-1,TRBD1,NA,TRBV4-3,TGCGCCAGCAGCCAAGATAACAGGGGGCAAAATGAGCAGTTCTTC,CASSQDNRGQNEQFF
TRBJ2-3,NA,few,TRBV13,TGTGCCAGCAGCTTTGGATCCCCTAGCACAGATACGCAGTATTTT,CASSFGSPSTDTQYF
TRBJ1-5,NA,once,TRBV18,TGTGCCAGCTCCCAATCGACAACGGAGCCCCAGCATTTT,CASSQSTTEPQHF
TRBJ2-3,TRBD2,NA,TRBV11-2,TGTGCCAGCAGCTTAGTAGCGGGGGGGCAGTTAGATACGCAGTATTTT,CASSLVAGGQLDTQYF
TRBJ2-5,NA,NA,TRBV6-5,TGTGCCAGCGCGCCACGCTCAGGGACCCAGTACTTC,CASAPRSGTQYF
TRBJ2-7,NA,NA,TRBV11-2,TGTGCCAGCAGCCCTAATCGGGGCAGGGTTTTTAACGAGCAGTACTTC,CASSPNRGRVFNEQYF
TRBJ1-4,TRBD1,NA,TRBV7-6,TGTGCCAGCAGCCCGCTAAGGACAGGGGCGGGTGAAAAACTGTTTTTT,CASSPLRTGAGEKLFF
TRBJ2-3,NA,NA,TRBV5-1,TGCGCCAGCAGCTTGTCCTCGGGACGAAGCACAGATACGCAGTATTTT,CASSLSSGRSTDTQYF
TRBJ1-1,NA,few,TRBV6-6,TGTGCCAGCAGTCATAAAGCGGGCCCCGCAAAGGCTTTCTTT,CASSHKAGPAKAFF
TRBJ2-2,NA,NA,TRBV6-1,TGTGCCAGCAGTTTGACAGGGACTAGCGGGGAGCTGTTTTTT,CASSLTGTSGELFF
TRBJ2-7,NA,NA,TRBV5-1,TGCGCCAGCAGCTTGGAAGTGGCTAGCTACCTCGAGCAGTACTTC,CASSLEVASYLEQYF
TRBJ1-5,NA,NA,TRBV21-1,TGTGCCAGCAGCAAGGCGGACAGGGGGCGGCACAATCAGCCCCAGCATTTT,CASSKADRGRHNQPQHF
TRBJ1-1,NA,NA,TRBV9,TGTGCCAGCGGCCCCGGGCCGCTAACCACTGGGGACACTGAAGCTTTCTTT,CASGPGPLTTGDTEAFF
TRBJ2-7,NA,NA,TRBV19,TGTGCCAGTAGTATAGGTACCCAGTCGGGGGAGCAGTACTTC,CASSIGTQSGEQYF
TRBJ2-2,NA,NA,TRBV19,TGTGCCAGTAGTATCGACTTCTCCGCTGTGGTGCCCGGGGAGCTGTTTTTT,CASSIDFSAVVPGELFF
TRBJ1-3,NA,NA,TRBV5-1,TGCGCCAGCAGCTTCGGACAGCTTGGAAACACCATATATTTT,CASSFGQLGNTIYF
TRBJ2-1,TRBD2,NA,TRBV7-6,TGTGCCAGCAGCCCTACGCTAGCGGGAGGGAGTCCGTTCTTC,CASSPTLAGGSPFF
TRBJ2-5,NA,NA,TRBV28,TGTGCCAGCATTCCCGGGACTCCACTTTTGGCGGAGACCCAGTACTTC,CASIPGTPLLAETQYF
TRBJ1-5,NA,NA,TRBV6-6,TGTGCCAGCAGTTCAGGGATGGGGCAGCCCCAGCATTTT,CASSSGMGQPQHF
TRBJ1-2,NA,few,TRBV19,TGTGCCAGTAGTCTATACTGGGGGGACTATGGCTACACCTTC,CASSLYWGDYGYTF
TRBJ2-7,TRBD1,NA,TRBV6-1,TGTGCCAACGGACAGGGCTACGAGCAGTACTTC,CANGQGYEQYF
TRBJ2-1,NA,NA,TRBV19,TGTGCCAGTAGTATAGTGGCGGCCGAAAATGAGCAGTTCTTC,CASSIVAAENEQFF
TRBJ1-6,NA,once,TRBV9,TGTGCCAGCAGCGCCGCCGGGGTAGGCGGACATTCACCCCTCCACTTT,CASSAAGVGGHSPLHF
TRBJ2-3,NA,once,TRBV14,TGTGCCAGCAGCCCTCAATGGGGTGCGCAGTATTTT,CASSPQWGAQYF
TRBJ2-1,NA,NA,TRBV5-1,TGCGCCAGCAGCCTGGGGGCGCGGGAGTCCAATGAGCAGTTCTTC,CASSLGARESNEQFF
TRBJ2-3,TRBD2,NA,TRBV11-2,TGTGCCAGCAGCTTAGTTGCGGGGGGTTCTGATACGCAGTATTTT,CASSLVAGGSDTQYF
TRBJ1-1,NA,NA,TRBV30,TGTGCCTGGAGTGCGGTGCCAGCGAACACTGAAGCTTTCTTT,CAWSAVPANTEAFF
TRBJ2-2,NA,NA,TRBV10-2,TGCGCCAGCAGCGCCCTAGGGACATTGCCCGCCGGGGAGCTGTTTTTT,CASSALGTLPAGELFF
TRBJ1-2,NA,NA,TRBV6-1,TGTGCCAGCAGTGAAGACTTCTCACGCCGTGGCTACACCTTC,CASSEDFSRRGYTF
TRBJ2-5,TRBD2,NA,TRBV5-1,TGCGCCAGCAGCCCCCGGGCGGGGGGGCTAGAGACCCAGTACTTC,CASSPRAGGLETQYF
TRBJ2-1,TRBD2,NA,TRBV6-6,TGTGCCAGGGGGGGAGCGGGAGAATACAATGAGCAGTTCTTC,CARGGAGEYNEQFF
TRBJ2-5,NA,NA,TRBV7-2,TGTGCCAGCACCAGCAGAATCTTCCAAGAGACCCAGTACTTC,CASTSRIFQETQYF
TRBJ2-2,NA,NA,TRBV18,TGTGCCAGCTCACCAAATCCCGGGGAGCTGTTTTTT,CASSPNPGELFF
TRBJ1-1,TRBD1,NA,TRBV6-1,TGTGCCAGCACTGAACAGGACAGGGGGAGCACTGAAGCTTTCTTT,CASTEQDRGSTEAFF
TRBJ1-5,TRBD1,few,TRBV2,TGTGCCAGCAGTCGCGGGACAGACAATCAGCCCCAGCATTTT,CASSRGTDNQPQHF
TRBJ1-6,NA,NA,TRBV10-2,TGCGCCAGCCTCTCCAAAACTCCGGGGGGAAGTGGGCCCCTCCACTTT,CASLSKTPGGSGPLHF
TRBJ2-5,NA,NA,TRBV6-4,TGTGCCAGCGGCGACAAGTACCAAGAGACCCAGTACTTC,CASGDKYQETQYF
TRBJ1-5,NA,NA,TRBV28,TGTGCCAGCAGTTCCTTCTACGGGGGGCCCCAGCATTTT,CASSSFYGGPQHF
TRBJ1-1,NA,NA,TRBV18,TGTGCCAGCTCACCGCAAAGGACGGGGAACACTGAAGCTTTCTTT,CASSPQRTGNTEAFF
TRBJ2-5,NA,once,TRBV6-1,TGTGCCAGCAGTGAAGGAGGCTTCCAAGAGACCCAGTACTTC,CASSEGGFQETQYF
TRBJ1-2,NA,NA,TRBV6-1,TGTGCCAGCAGTGTAGCGGCAGCAGCTAACTATGGCTACACCTTC,CASSVAAAANYGYTF
TRBJ2-2,TRBD1,NA,TRBV10-1,TGCGCCAGCAGTGGGGACAGGTCGAACACCGGGGAGCTGTTTTTT,CASSGDRSNTGELFF
TRBJ1-2,NA,NA,TRBV30,TGTGCCTGGACTTACACAGGGATGGCTGGCTACACCTTC,CAWTYTGMAGYTF
TRBJ2-1,NA,few,TRBV7-8,TGTGCCAGCAGCCTTGACAGGGAGCAGTTCTTC,CASSLDREQFF
TRBJ1-5,NA,few,TRBV5-4,TGTGCCAGCAGCTTGGGGATTGAGAATCAGCCCCAGCATTTT,CASSLGIENQPQHF
TRBJ1-5,NA,NA,TRBV7-9,TGTGCCAGCAGCCCAAATTGGGATCCCGGCAATCAGCCCCAGCATTTT,CASSPNWDPGNQPQHF
TRBJ1-6,TRBD1,NA,TRBV5-4,TGTGCCAGCAGCCCACAGGGGGTAGATTCACCCCTCCACTTT,CASSPQGVDSPLHF
TRBJ2-2,NA,NA,TRBV7-2,TGTGCCAGCAGCTTAGAAGGTTGGCAAAGGAACACCGGGGAGCTGTTTTTT,CASSLEGWQRNTGELFF
TRBJ2-2,NA,NA,TRBV7-2,TGTGCCAGCAGCTTACGGCCTAGCGCTAACACCGGGGAGCTGTTTTTT,CASSLRPSANTGELFF
TRBJ2-1,NA,once,TRBV5-1,TGCGCCAGCAGCTTGGCCTTCGGGACCATCCTCGATGAGCAGTTCTTC,CASSLAFGTILDEQFF
TRBJ2-2,TRBD1,NA,TRBV10-2,TGCGCCAGCCTGAAGGGACAGTCGTTCGCGAACACCGGGGAGCTGTTTTTT,CASLKGQSFANTGELFF
TRBJ1-2,NA,NA,TRBV6-1,TGTGCCAGCAGTGAAGTAGAAGTTTATGGCTACACCTTC,CASSEVEVYGYTF
TRBJ2-1,NA,NA,TRBV2,TGTGCCAGCAGCTCGACAGGGCAGTTCTTC,CASSSTGQFF
TRBJ1-1,NA,NA,TRBV4-1,TGCGCCAGCAGCCAAGAGGGTTTTACAGGGTGGCACACTGAAGCTTTCTTT,CASSQEGFTGWHTEAFF